One and the same sample provided the 25 T cell receptor beta chains below, sequenced in a study of Graves' ophthalmopathy and Graves' hyperthyroidism. Scientists amplified the TCR beta CDR3 regions from RNA transcripts. The authors performed first-round RT-PCR with HTBI primers and then a second-round multiplex PCR. TCRdb analysed the multiplex PCR reads with MiXCR anew, one entry per CDR3 protein. This sample yields approximately 540,000 distinct CDR3 sequences, of which approximately 35% are seen a single time; roughly 4.5% belongs to the top ten. The sequenced material came from peripheral blood or thyroid tissue (not recorded which). Every receptor here comes from an adult man with Graves' hyperthyroidism.

This clonotype was recorded many times. This rearrangement joins TRBV7-9 to TRBJ2-7, with D perhaps matching TRBD1 or TRBD2 (7 bases each). Germline CDR1 reads SEHNR; CDR2 reads FQNEAQ (reference sequence). CDR3 size: 18 residues. V was trimmed by 7 bases and J by 0 bases, leaving 25 bases between them. CDR3 in amino acids: CASNSGQETAGSSYEQYF. CDR3 sequence (DNA): TGTGCCAGCAACTCCGGACAGGAGACAGCGGGAAGCTCCTACGAGCAGTACTTC.

This clonotype appeared many times. This chain uses TRBV12-3 or TRBV12-4 with TRBJ1-6, with D unclear. The V end was cut by 0 bases, the J end by 8 bases, with 11 bases between. CDR3 length: 15 amino acids. In nucleotides, the CDR3 is TGTGCCAGCAGTTTAGCACAACCGGATTATTCACCCCTCCACTTT. This codes for CASSLAQPDYSPLHF.

The J gene is TRBJ2-7, the V gene TRBV7-2, with 10 positions matching TRBD1. V dropped 5 bases and J dropped 7; count of bases not matched to a gene: 11. This CDR3 is built from 15 residues. Germline V gene sequence: CDR1 SGHTA, CDR2 FQGNSA. The CDR3 sequence is CASSRPGQGYNEQYF. The CDR3 DNA is TGTGCCAGCAGCCGGCCGGGACAGGGGTACAATGAGCAGTACTTC.

This clonotype was seen repeatedly, ten times or more. V and J are TRBV15 and TRBJ1-1; 7 bases fit TRBD1. Germline CDR1 and CDR2: LNHNV and YYDKDF (reference sequence). The CDR3 spans 16 residues. The J segment lost 5 bases and the V segment lost 3 bases, leaving 12 bases of the junction unmatched. This chain's CDR3 is CATSREGGQFLTEAFF. DNA for the CDR3: TGTGCCACCAGCAGGGAGGGGGGACAGTTCCTTACTGAAGCTTTCTTT.

Worth noting for this clonotype: A much more abundant neighbour one base away suggests this may be a read error. The chain couples TRBV5-1 to TRBJ1-4; TRBD1 is a possible D gene (5 bases). Germline loops: CDR1 SGHRS, CDR2 YFSETQ. This CDR3 comprises 15 residues. V was trimmed by 4 bases and J by 5 bases, leaving 15 bases between them. CDR3 in amino acids: CASSRSGQRNEKLFF. The CDR3 region has the DNA TGCGCCAGCAGCCGTTCTGGACAAAGAAATGAAAAACTGTTTTTT.

In the case of this clonotype: Mismatch with germline at one junction end may stem from a read error. The V gene is TRBV10-3, the J gene TRBJ1-5; D perhaps matches TRBD1 (6 bases). Germline V gene sequence: CDR1 ENHRY, CDR2 SYGVKD. This CDR3 contains 17 residues. The CDR3 spells CASSPSGVGYNNQPQHF. The CDR3 coding sequence is TGTGCCAGCAGTCCGTCAGGGGTAGGCTATAACAATCAGCCCCAGCATTTT.

The sample holds many counts of this clonotype. This sequence joins TRBV6-5 and TRBJ2-6, with D perhaps given as TRBD1 or TRBD2 (5 bases each). CDR1 is MNHEY and CDR2 is SVGAGI in the germline V gene. V was pared by 1 base and J by 4 bases, with 8 bases between. The CDR3 has 15 residues. DNA for the CDR3: TGTGCCAGCAGTTACTGGGGGAAGGGGGCCAACGTCCTGACTTTC. Protein: CASSYWGKGANVLTF.

The table lists this clonotype with a count of one. The chain employs TRBV7-8 and TRBJ1-2, with 9 bases matching TRBD1. There are 16 residues in the CDR3. Trimming at V came to 5 bases and at J to 4 bases, leaving 11 bases not matched to a gene. CDR1 and CDR2 from the germline V gene are SGHVS and FQNEAQ. Here the CDR3 DNA reads TGTGCCAGCAGCCGAAAGCGGGGACAGGGAACCTATGGCTACACCTTC. Protein sequence: CASSRKRGQGTYGYTF. Combining the CDR3 with reference TRBV7-8 and TRBJ1-2 gives the whole variable domain GAGVSQSPRYKVAKRGQDVALRCDPISGHVSLFWYQQALGQGPEFLTYFQNEAQLDKSGLPSDRFFAERPEGSVSTLKIQRTQQEDSAVYLCASSRKRGQGTYGYTFGSGTRLTVV.

This clonotype was found many times. The chain has TRBV7-2 and TRBJ1-4; 7 bases align to TRBD1. V was pared by 1 base and J by 7 bases, with 9 bases of the junction left unmatched. CDR1 and CDR2 from the germline V gene are SGHTA and FQGNSA. The CDR3 has 16 residues. In nucleotides, the CDR3 is TGTGCCAGCAGCTTAGGGTTAGGACAGGACGCTGAAAAACTGTTTTTT. This encodes CASSLGLGQDAEKLFF.

The sample holds many counts of this clonotype. The rearrangement links TRBV5-1 to TRBJ2-7; 13 nucleotides agree with TRBD2. The germline gives CDR1 SGHRS, CDR2 YFSETQ. CDR3 length: 15 amino acids. Trimming at V came to 0 bases and at J to 5 bases, leaving 2 bases not matched to a gene. CDR3 residues: CASSLGGTSGNEQYF. CDR3 sequence (DNA): TGCGCCAGCAGCTTGGGAGGGACTAGCGGGAACGAGCAGTACTTC.

This clonotype was seen many times. The chain uses TRBV7-3 and TRBJ1-6; D possibly corresponds to TRBD1 (6 bases). The V end lost 1 base, the J end lost 7 bases, and 8 bases lay between the germline ends. Germline CDR1 is SGHTA and CDR2 is FQGTGA. The CDR3 loop spans 14 amino acids. The CDR3 region is CASSLSQGNSPLHF. The CDR3 DNA follows: TGTGCCAGCAGCTTAAGCCAGGGGAATTCACCCCTCCACTTT. The entire variable domain, with the rest obtained from reference TRBV7-3 and TRBJ1-6, is as follows: GAGVSQTPSNKVTEKGKYVELRCDPISGHTALYWYRQSLGQGPEFLIYFQGTGAADDSGLPNDRFFAVRPEGSVSTLKIQRTERGDSAVYLCASSLSQGNSPLHFGNGTRLTVT.

A note on this clonotype: A much larger clone lies one base from this, so it may be a read error. V usage is TRBV20-1 and J usage is TRBJ1-1, with 9 nucleotides matching TRBD1. V was clipped by 6 bases and J by 6 bases; unmatched bases: 8. This CDR3 is 13 amino acids long. Germline V gene lookup returns CDR1 DFQATT and CDR2 SNEGSKA (reference sequence). The CDR3 loop is CSAGQGRSAEAFF. As DNA, the CDR3 is TGCAGTGCCGGACAGGGGAGATCGGCTGAAGCTTTCTTT.

This chain connects TRBV12-3 or TRBV12-4 to TRBJ2-5; perhaps TRBD2 as D (5 bases). The CDR3 contains 12 residues. The V gene lost 7 bases and the J gene lost 5 bases, with 11 bases spanning the gap. CDR3: CASTLGEETQYF. The CDR3 DNA is TGTGCCAGCACCCTTGGGGAGGAGACCCAGTACTTC.

This clonotype came up a few times. This chain connects TRBV7-2 to TRBJ2-7; possible D gene TRBD2, 6 bases. CDR3 length: 13 residues. Trimming cost V 6 bases and J 4 bases, with 13 bases left between them. In germline, CDR1 is SGHTA, CDR2 FQGNSA. CDR3 loop: CASSPGTLYEQYF. The CDR3 bases are TGTGCCAGCAGTCCCGGGACTCTTTACGAGCAGTACTTC.

The chain is built from TRBV4-1 and TRBJ2-5; D possibly corresponds to TRBD1 (6 bases). Looked up from germline, CDR1 is MGHRA and CDR2 is YSYEKL. CDR3 size: 14 residues. V was shortened by 2 bases and J by 4 bases, with 11 bases between the two germline ends. CDR3 sequence: CASSQQGSGETQYF. The CDR3, as DNA: TGCGCCAGCAGCCAACAGGGGTCAGGAGAGACCCAGTACTTC.

The chain links TRBV6-5 to TRBJ1-5; no reliable D call. CDR1 and CDR2 from the germline V gene are MNHEY and SVGAGI. V lost 0 bases and J 9 bases, leaving 12 bases between the germline ends. The CDR3 contains 14 residues. CDR3 loop: CASSYSINGVPQHF. Written as DNA, the CDR3 is TGTGCCAGCAGTTACTCCATTAATGGGGTGCCCCAGCATTTT.

The chain couples TRBV2 to TRBJ1-6; 8 bases line up with TRBD1. Looked up from germline, CDR1 is SNHLY and CDR2 is FYNNEI. V trimming: 2 bases; J trimming: 8 bases; junction bases outside the gene matches: 5. This CDR3 has 15 amino acids. CDR3 residues: CASSEPDREHSPLHF. For the CDR3, the DNA is TGTGCCAGCAGTGAACCGGACAGGGAACATTCACCCCTCCACTTT.

This clonotype has at least ten counts. This rearrangement joins TRBV29-1 to TRBJ1-6; 8 bases line up with TRBD1. This CDR3 region has 13 residues. Germline CDR1 SQVTM, CDR2 ANQGSEA. The V and J ends lost 6 bases and 6 bases, in that order; junction bases with no gene match: 4. The CDR3 protein is CSVQGARNSPLHF. The DNA of the CDR3 is TGCAGCGTCCAGGGGGCTCGTAATTCACCCCTCCACTTT.

This clonotype occurred a few times. The rearrangement links TRBV30 to TRBJ2-7, with 9 bases that match TRBD1. V trimming: 5 bases; J trimming: 4 bases; junction bases outside the gene matches: 9. The CDR3 runs to 14 residues. The germline V gene has CDR1 GTSNPN and CDR2 SVGIG (reference sequence). The CDR3, as DNA: TGTGCCTGGCAACAGGGGGCAAGGGAGTACGAGCAGTACTTC. It encodes CAWQQGAREYEQYF.

The gene calls are TRBV6-5 and TRBJ1-1; D call uncertain. CDR3 size: 14 residues. Trimming shortened V by 9 bases and J by 0 bases, and 14 bases separated the two germline ends. In germline, CDR1 is MNHEY, CDR2 SVGAGI. The CDR3 is CASKVDELNTEAFF. CDR3 nucleotide sequence: TGTGCCAGTAAAGTGGACGAACTGAACACTGAAGCTTTCTTT.

A remark on this clonotype: Since a much larger clone is just one base distant, this may be a read error. The J gene is TRBJ1-1, the V gene TRBV2, with D possibly matching TRBD1 (5 bases). This CDR3 is built from 14 residues. CDR1 and CDR2 from the germline V gene are SNHLY and FYNNEI. V lost 8 bases and J 7 bases, leaving 20 bases between the germline ends. The CDR3 nucleotides are TGTGCCAGCGGGGGGGTTGAGGGCAGTGGTGAAGCTTTCTTT. Its translation is CASGGVEGSGEAFF.

Details on this clonotype: In this CDR3 the conserved last residue, phenylalanine or tryptophan, is missing, so a read error is likely. The limits of the CDR3 on the DNA are not certain, so only TCRdb's listed CDR3 is given. This chain uses TRBV7-9 with TRBJ2-7; the table's D call, TRBD1, has no DNA check behind it. The CDR3 is 12 residues long, counting both termini. Germline CDR1 and CDR2: SEHNR and FQNEAQ (reference sequence). Here the CDR3 reads CASSQDLVTGYS.

This clonotype was counted at least ten times. This rearrangement joins TRBV4-1 to TRBJ2-7; tentatively, D is TRBD1 or TRBD2 (5 bases each). V was trimmed by 4 bases and J by 0 bases, leaving 16 bases between them. The CDR3 contains 16 residues. Germline CDR1 reads MGHRA; CDR2 reads YSYEKL. The CDR3 DNA reads as TGCGCCAGCAGCCTATCCTGGGGGACGAACTCCTACGAGCAGTACTTC. Its translation is CASSLSWGTNSYEQYF.

In this sample, this clonotype turned up many times. The rearrangement links TRBV20-1 to TRBJ2-5; 10 bases line up with TRBD2. Germline V lookup: CDR1 DFQATT, CDR2 SNEGSKA (reference sequence). V lost 6 bases, J lost 1 base, and 2 bases stayed unmatched. This CDR3 has 13 residues. CDR3 DNA sequence: TGCAGTGCACAGCGGGAGGGCCAAGAGACCCAGTACTTC. Amino acid sequence: CSAQREGQETQYF.

The chain combines TRBV10-1 with TRBJ1-2; the D is unclear. The CDR3 length is 13 residues. Trimming removed 3 bases at V and 8 bases at J, with 13 bases between. In germline, CDR1 is WNHNN, CDR2 SYGVQD (reference sequence). The CDR3, as DNA: TGCGCCAGCAGTGATTCTAGGCGCGACGGCTACACCTTC. As protein: CASSDSRRDGYTF.